This record looks at one T cell receptor beta chain sequence and its context. Antigen unknown. The data belong to a study of T-cell reconstitution after alpha-beta-depleted transplantation in children. Unique molecular identifiers were incorporated into the prepared TCRbeta library. TCRdb re-called the PCR reads through MiXCR, storing one row per CDR3 protein. The repertoire holds 700,000 to 850,000 distinct CDR3 sequences, with roughly 15% as singletons. Study-wide results and limits: The origin of alpha-beta T cells about two months after transplant was reportedly several hundred expanded graft clones. Recipient T cells and thymic progenitors that survived gave rise to the high TCRbeta diversity observed at day 60 in some patients. Diversity and T-cell counts at one year after transplant derived mostly from new T cells.

The V end lost 7 bases, the J end lost 3 bases, and 16 bases lay between the germline ends. The CDR3 is made up of 14 amino acids. CDR1 is MDHEN, CDR2 SYDVKM, per germline. This sequence was found in a male patient younger than 18 who had a stem cell transplant for acute lymphoblastic leukemia, so the T cells may come from the graft donor. The sequenced sample was PBMCs, mostly from graft donor cells, obtained 360 days after TCRalphabeta/CD19-depleted stem cell transplant. The genes are TRBV28 and TRBJ2-7; D perhaps matches TRBD2 (5 bases). Here the CDR3 DNA reads TGTGCCAGCATTGGTAGCGTGTGGTACTACGAGCAGTACTTC. It translates to CASIGSVWYYEQYF.